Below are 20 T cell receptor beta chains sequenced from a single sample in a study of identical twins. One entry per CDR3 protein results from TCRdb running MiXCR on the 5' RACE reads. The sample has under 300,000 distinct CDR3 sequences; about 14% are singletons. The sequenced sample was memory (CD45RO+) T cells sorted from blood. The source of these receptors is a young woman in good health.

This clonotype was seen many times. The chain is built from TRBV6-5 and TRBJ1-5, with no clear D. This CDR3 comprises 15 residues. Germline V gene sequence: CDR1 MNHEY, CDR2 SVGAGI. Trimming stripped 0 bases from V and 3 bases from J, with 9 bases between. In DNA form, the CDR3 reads TGTGCCAGCAGTTACTCGTCTGGGCTCAATCAGCCCCAGCATTTT. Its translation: CASSYSSGLNQPQHF.

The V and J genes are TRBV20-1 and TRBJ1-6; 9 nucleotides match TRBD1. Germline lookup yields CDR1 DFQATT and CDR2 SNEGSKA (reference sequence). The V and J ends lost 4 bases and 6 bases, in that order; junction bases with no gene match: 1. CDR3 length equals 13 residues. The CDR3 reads CSAKTGGNSPLHF. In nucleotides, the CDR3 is TGCAGTGCTAAGACAGGGGGTAATTCACCCCTCCACTTT.

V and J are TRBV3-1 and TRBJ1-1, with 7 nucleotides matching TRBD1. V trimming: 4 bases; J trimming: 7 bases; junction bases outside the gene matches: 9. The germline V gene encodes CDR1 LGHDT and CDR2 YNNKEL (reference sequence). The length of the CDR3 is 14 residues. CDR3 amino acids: CASSLPDRASEAFF. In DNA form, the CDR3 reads TGTGCCAGCAGCCTCCCCGACAGGGCAAGTGAAGCTTTCTTT.

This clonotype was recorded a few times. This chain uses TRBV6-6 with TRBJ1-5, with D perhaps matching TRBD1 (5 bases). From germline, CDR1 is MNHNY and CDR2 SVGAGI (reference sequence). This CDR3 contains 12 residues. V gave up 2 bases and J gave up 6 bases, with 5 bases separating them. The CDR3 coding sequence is TGTGCCAGCAGTTACGGGGCTCAGCCCCAGCATTTT. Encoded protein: CASSYGAQPQHF.

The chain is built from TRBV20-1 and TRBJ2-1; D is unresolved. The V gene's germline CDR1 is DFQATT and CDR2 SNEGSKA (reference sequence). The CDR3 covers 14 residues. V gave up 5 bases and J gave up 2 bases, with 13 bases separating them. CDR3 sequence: CSARPELAYNEQFF. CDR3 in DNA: TGCAGTGCTCGCCCTGAACTGGCCTACAATGAGCAGTTCTTC.

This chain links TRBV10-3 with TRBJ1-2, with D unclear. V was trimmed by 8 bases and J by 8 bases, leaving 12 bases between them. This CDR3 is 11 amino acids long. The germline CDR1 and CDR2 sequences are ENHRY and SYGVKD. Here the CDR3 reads CAIGRGKGYTF. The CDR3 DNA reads TGTGCCATCGGAAGAGGGAAAGGCTACACCTTC.

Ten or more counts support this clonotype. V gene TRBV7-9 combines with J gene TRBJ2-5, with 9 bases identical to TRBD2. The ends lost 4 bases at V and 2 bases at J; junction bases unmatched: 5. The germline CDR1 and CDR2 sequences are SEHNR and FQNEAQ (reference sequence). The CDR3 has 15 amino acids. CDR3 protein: CASSYKTSGQETQYF. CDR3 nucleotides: TGTGCCAGCAGCTACAAGACTAGCGGACAAGAGACCCAGTACTTC.

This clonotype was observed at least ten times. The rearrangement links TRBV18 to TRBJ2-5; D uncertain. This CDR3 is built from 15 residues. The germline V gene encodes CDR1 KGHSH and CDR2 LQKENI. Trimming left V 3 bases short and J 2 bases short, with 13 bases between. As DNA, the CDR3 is TGTGCCAGCTCACCGGGCAGACCAGTGCAAGAGACCCAGTACTTC. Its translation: CASSPGRPVQETQYF.

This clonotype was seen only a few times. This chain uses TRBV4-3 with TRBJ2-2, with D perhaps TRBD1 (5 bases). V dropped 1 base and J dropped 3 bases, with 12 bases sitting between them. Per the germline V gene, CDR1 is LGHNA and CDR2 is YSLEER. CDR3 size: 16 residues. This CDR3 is CASSQVYKGDTGELFF. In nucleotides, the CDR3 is TGCGCCAGCAGCCAAGTTTACAAAGGGGACACCGGGGAGCTGTTTTTT.

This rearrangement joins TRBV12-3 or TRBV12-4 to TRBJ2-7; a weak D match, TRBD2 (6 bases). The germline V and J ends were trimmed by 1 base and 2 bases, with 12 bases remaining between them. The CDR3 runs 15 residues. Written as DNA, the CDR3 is TGTGCCAGCAGTTTAGACAGGAGGGGAACCTACGAGCAGTACTTC. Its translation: CASSLDRRGTYEQYF.

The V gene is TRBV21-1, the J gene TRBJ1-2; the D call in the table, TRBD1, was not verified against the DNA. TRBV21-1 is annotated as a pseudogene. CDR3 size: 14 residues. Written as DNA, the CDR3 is TGTGCCAGCAGATTCGCGGCGGCCCCATATGGCTACACCTTC. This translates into CASRFAAAPYGYTF.

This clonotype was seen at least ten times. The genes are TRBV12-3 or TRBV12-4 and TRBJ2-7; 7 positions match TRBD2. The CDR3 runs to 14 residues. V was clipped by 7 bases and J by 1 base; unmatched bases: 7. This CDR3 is CASTLSGSSYEQYF. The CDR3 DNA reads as TGTGCCAGCACTCTTAGCGGGTCGTCCTACGAGCAGTACTTC.

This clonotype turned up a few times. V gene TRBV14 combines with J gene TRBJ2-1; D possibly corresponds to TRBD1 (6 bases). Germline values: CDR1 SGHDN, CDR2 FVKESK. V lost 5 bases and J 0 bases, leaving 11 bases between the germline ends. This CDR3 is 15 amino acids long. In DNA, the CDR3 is TGTGCCAGCAGCGACCAGGGGTACTCCTACAATGAGCAGTTCTTC. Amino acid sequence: CASSDQGYSYNEQFF.

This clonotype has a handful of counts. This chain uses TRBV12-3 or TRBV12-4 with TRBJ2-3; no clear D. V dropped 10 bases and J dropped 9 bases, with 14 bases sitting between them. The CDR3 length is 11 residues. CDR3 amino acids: CATLLSGTQYF. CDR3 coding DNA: TGTGCCACCCTCTTATCTGGGACGCAGTATTTT.

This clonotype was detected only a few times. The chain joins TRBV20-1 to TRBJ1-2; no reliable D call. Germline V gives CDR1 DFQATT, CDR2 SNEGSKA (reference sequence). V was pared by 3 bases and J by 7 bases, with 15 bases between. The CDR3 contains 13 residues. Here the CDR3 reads CSARAPVAAGYTF. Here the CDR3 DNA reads TGCAGTGCTAGGGCCCCGGTGGCTGCTGGCTACACCTTC.

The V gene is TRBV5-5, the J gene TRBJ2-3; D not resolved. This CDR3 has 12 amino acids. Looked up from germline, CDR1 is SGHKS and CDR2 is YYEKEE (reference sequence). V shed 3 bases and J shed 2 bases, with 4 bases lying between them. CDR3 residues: CASSWDTDTQYF. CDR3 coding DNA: TGTGCCAGCAGCTGGGACACAGATACGCAGTATTTT.

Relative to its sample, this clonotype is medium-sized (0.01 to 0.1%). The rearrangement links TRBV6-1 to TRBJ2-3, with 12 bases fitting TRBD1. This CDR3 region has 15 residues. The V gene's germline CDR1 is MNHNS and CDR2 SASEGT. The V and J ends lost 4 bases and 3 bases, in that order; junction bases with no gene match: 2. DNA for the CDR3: TGTGCCAGCAGTGGGGGACAGGGGGCAACAGATACGCAGTATTTT. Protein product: CASSGGQGATDTQYF.

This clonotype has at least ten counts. CDR3 bases: TGTGCCAGCAGTCCGCAGGGTTTGGATTACGAGCAGTACTTC. Residues: CASSPQGLDYEQYF. The chain is built from TRBV27 and TRBJ2-7; D is possibly TRBD1 (5 bases). V lost 5 bases and J 4 bases, leaving 15 bases between the germline ends. CDR3 length equals 14 residues. Germline V gives CDR1 MNHEY, CDR2 SMNVEV (reference sequence).

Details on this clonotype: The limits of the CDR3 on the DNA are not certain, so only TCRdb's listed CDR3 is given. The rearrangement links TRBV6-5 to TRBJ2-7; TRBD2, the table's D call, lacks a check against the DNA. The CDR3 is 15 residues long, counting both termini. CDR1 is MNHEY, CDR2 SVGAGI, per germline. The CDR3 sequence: CASSSSGRAPHEQYF.

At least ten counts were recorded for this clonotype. The CDR3 DNA follows: TGTGCCAGCAGCCCCGGGGGGGCGGCAGATACGCAGTATTTT. Translating gives CASSPGGAADTQYF. This chain joins TRBV7-8 and TRBJ2-3, with 8 bases that match TRBD2. The CDR3 sequence is 14 residues long. Per germline, CDR1 SGHVS and CDR2 FQNEAQ. Germline trimming cut 5 bases from V and 4 bases from J; bases unmatched to any gene: 5. The variable domain in full, with the rest retrieved from reference TRBV7-8 and TRBJ2-3, is GAGVSQSPRYKVAKRGQDVALRCDPISGHVSLFWYQQALGQGPEFLTYFQNEAQLDKSGLPSDRFFAERPEGSVSTLKIQRTQQEDSAVYLCASSPGGAADTQYFGPGTRLTVL.